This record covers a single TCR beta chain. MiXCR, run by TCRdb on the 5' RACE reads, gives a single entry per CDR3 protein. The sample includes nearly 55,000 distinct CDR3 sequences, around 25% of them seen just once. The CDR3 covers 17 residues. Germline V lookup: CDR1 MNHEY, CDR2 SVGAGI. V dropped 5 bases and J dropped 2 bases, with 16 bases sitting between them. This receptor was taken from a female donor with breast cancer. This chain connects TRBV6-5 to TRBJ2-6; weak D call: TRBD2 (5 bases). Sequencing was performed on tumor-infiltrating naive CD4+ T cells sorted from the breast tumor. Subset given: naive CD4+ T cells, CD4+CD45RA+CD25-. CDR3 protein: CASSNKPTGAGANVLTF. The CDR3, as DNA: TGTGCCAGCAGTAACAAGCCCACCGGGGCTGGGGCCAACGTCCTGACTTTC.